This is a list of T cell receptor beta chains from one sample in a study of OX40 agonist ivuxolimab in advanced cancers. Measured with immunoSEQ multiplex PCR; TCRdb has only the in-frame clones, and not every one. The top ten clones hold 0.7% of a sample with 58,000 or so clones, 83% of them seen once. The source was CD4+ or CD8+ T cells sorted from blood, collected in a trial of the OX40 agonist ivuxolimab. These receptors were obtained from an adult with an advanced solid tumor such as melanoma, head and neck, liver or kidney cancer. CDR3s include the opening cysteine and the closing phenylalanine or tryptophan.

cdr3_length: 15; j_call: TRBJ2-1; v_call: TRBV7-2; cdr3_aa: CASSLTGLASHEQFF
cdr3_length: 13; j_call: TRBJ1-1; v_call: TRBV30; cdr3_aa: CAGQTGRNTEAFF
cdr3_length: 16; j_call: TRBJ2-3; v_call: TRBV18; cdr3_aa: CASSPPTGGGTDTQYF
cdr3_length: 12; j_call: TRBJ2-3; v_call: TRBV10-1; cdr3_aa: CASRGGTDTQYF
cdr3_length: 14; j_call: TRBJ2-6; v_call: TRBV7-2; cdr3_aa: CASSSLALSNVLTF
cdr3_length: 13; j_call: TRBJ2-3; v_call: TRBV2; cdr3_aa: CASSRQGGDTQYF
cdr3_length: 21; j_call: TRBJ2-3; v_call: TRBV7-6; cdr3_aa: CASSTQQQLRGLTGGSDTQYF
cdr3_length: 17; j_call: TRBJ1-4; v_call: TRBV19; cdr3_aa: CASSIDPGPATNEKLFF
cdr3_length: 15; j_call: TRBJ2-7; v_call: TRBV4-1; cdr3_aa: CASSQDNRESYEQYF
cdr3_length: 15; j_call: TRBJ2-2; v_call: TRBV2; cdr3_aa: CASSEARGPTGELFF
cdr3_length: 15; j_call: TRBJ2-7; v_call: TRBV19; cdr3_aa: CASSLLAESSYEQYF
cdr3_length: 14; j_call: TRBJ1-2; v_call: TRBV5-4; cdr3_aa: CASSFGQGLSGYTF
cdr3_length: 15; j_call: TRBJ1-2; v_call: TRBV7-9; cdr3_aa: CASSLGQFQAHGYTF